This T cell receptor (beta chain) was found in a study of OX40 agonist ivuxolimab in advanced cancers. The V and J ends lost 7 bases and 2 bases, in that order; junction bases with no gene match: 7. The CDR3 spans 16 residues. Germline lookup yields CDR1 MDHEN and CDR2 SYDVKM. Sequencing was performed with immunoSEQ multiplex PCR; in TCRdb, only in-frame clones are kept and a portion is missing. The sample shows approximately 49,000 clones, 84% of them seen only once. Blood draws occurred at baseline, cycle 4 day 1, and cycle 7 day 1. The sample consisted of CD4+ or CD8+ T cells sorted from blood, taken in a trial of the OX40 agonist ivuxolimab. This receptor was taken from an adult with an advanced solid tumor such as melanoma, head and neck, liver or kidney cancer. The V gene is TRBV28, the J gene TRBJ2-1, with TRBD2 identical over 11 bases. CDR3 in DNA: TGTGCCAGCAATAGCATTAGCGGGAGGGCCTACAATGAGCAGTTCTTC. Protein sequence: CASNSISGRAYNEQFF.